These T cell receptor beta chains were read from a single sample in a study of early T cells in non-severe SARS-CoV-2 infection. TCRdb re-called the 5' RACE reads through MiXCR, storing one row per CDR3 protein. The table records about 110,000 distinct CDR3 sequences, more than 9.5% of them present only once. Material for sequencing was whole blood. These receptors were taken from an adult who was a healthcare worker with PCR-confirmed SARS-CoV-2 infection or an uninfected control (not recorded which). Each CDR3 is given with its conserved first and last residue. Each record gives: J gene, V gene, clone size, D gene, CDR3 protein, CDR3 DNA. D genes are given only for firm matches. The size of a clone is reported for some rows only, either as once, few or many, or as a class for expanded clones.

j_gene: TRBJ2-1; v_gene: TRBV27; abundance: .; d_gene: .; CDR3aa: CASPISELDHSYNEQFF; CDR3nt: TGTGCCAGTCCAATCAGCGAGTTGGACCACTCCTACAATGAGCAGTTCTTC
j_gene: TRBJ2-3; v_gene: TRBV7-2; abundance: .; d_gene: .; CDR3aa: CASSFRTGDTDTQYF; CDR3nt: TGTGCCAGCAGCTTCCGTACAGGAGACACAGATACGCAGTATTTT
j_gene: TRBJ1-5; v_gene: TRBV27; abundance: .; d_gene: .; CDR3aa: CASSSYRAQVPQHF; CDR3nt: TGTGCCAGCAGTTCTTACAGGGCCCAGGTGCCCCAGCATTTT
j_gene: TRBJ2-1; v_gene: TRBV15; abundance: .; d_gene: .; CDR3aa: CATSTYRQLAPEQFF; CDR3nt: TGTGCCACCAGCACATATAGGCAATTGGCCCCTGAGCAGTTCTTC
j_gene: TRBJ2-3; v_gene: TRBV20-1; abundance: .; d_gene: TRBD2; CDR3aa: CSANIAGGHRDTQYF; CDR3nt: TGCAGTGCTAATATAGCGGGAGGGCACAGAGATACGCAGTATTTT
j_gene: TRBJ2-7; v_gene: TRBV18; abundance: .; d_gene: .; CDR3aa: CASSEGYYEQYF; CDR3nt: TGTGCCAGCTCGGAGGGTTACTACGAGCAGTACTTT
j_gene: TRBJ2-7; v_gene: TRBV12-3/TRBV12-4; abundance: many; d_gene: .; CDR3aa: CASSLRGYEQYF; CDR3nt: TGTGCCAGCAGTTTACGGGGCTACGAGCAGTACTTC
j_gene: TRBJ1-1; v_gene: TRBV19; abundance: .; d_gene: .; CDR3aa: CASSRQGTRDEAFF; CDR3nt: TGTGCCAGTAGTCGCCAGGGGACCCGGGATGAAGCTTTCTTT
j_gene: TRBJ2-3; v_gene: TRBV7-2; abundance: few; d_gene: .; CDR3aa: CASSLSASTTQYF; CDR3nt: TGTGCCAGCAGCTTATCAGCTAGCACTACGCAGTATTTT
j_gene: TRBJ2-1; v_gene: TRBV20-1; abundance: .; d_gene: .; CDR3aa: CSAGVFMGWEQFF; CDR3nt: TGCAGTGCTGGGGTTTTTATGGGGTGGGAGCAGTTCTTC
j_gene: TRBJ2-1; v_gene: TRBV3-1; abundance: many; d_gene: .; CDR3aa: CASSHRWTAPSYNEQFF; CDR3nt: TGTGCCAGCAGCCACCGCTGGACAGCCCCCTCCTACAATGAGCAGTTCTTC
j_gene: TRBJ2-2; v_gene: TRBV10-3; abundance: .; d_gene: TRBD2; CDR3aa: CAISESAGGPTNTGELFF; CDR3nt: TGTGCCATCAGTGAGTCGGCGGGAGGACCCACGAACACCGGGGAGCTGTTTTTT
j_gene: TRBJ1-4; v_gene: TRBV7-2; abundance: many; d_gene: TRBD1; CDR3aa: CASSPGQGRKLFF; CDR3nt: TGTGCCAGCAGCCCCGGACAGGGAAGAAAACTGTTTTTT
j_gene: TRBJ2-7; v_gene: TRBV12-3/TRBV12-4; abundance: many; d_gene: TRBD1; CDR3aa: CASSARGTGMSYEQYF; CDR3nt: TGTGCCAGCAGCGCCCGGGGGACAGGGATGTCCTACGAGCAGTACTTC
j_gene: TRBJ1-1; v_gene: TRBV5-5; abundance: .; d_gene: .; CDR3aa: CASSIQGLNTEAFF; CDR3nt: TGTGCCAGCAGTATCCAGGGCCTTAACACTGAAGCTTTCTTT
j_gene: TRBJ2-7; v_gene: TRBV9; abundance: many; d_gene: .; CDR3aa: CASTPGSATHEQYF; CDR3nt: TGTGCCAGCACGCCGGGATCAGCCACCCACGAGCAGTACTTC
j_gene: TRBJ2-7; v_gene: TRBV28; abundance: .; d_gene: TRBD2; CDR3aa: CASRWTSGREQYF; CDR3nt: TGTGCCAGCAGGTGGACTAGCGGGAGGGAGCAGTACTTC
j_gene: TRBJ2-3; v_gene: TRBV4-2; abundance: .; d_gene: .; CDR3aa: CASSQGLLTDTQYF; CDR3nt: TGTGCCAGCAGCCAAGGACTCCTCACAGATACGCAGTATTTT
j_gene: TRBJ2-7; v_gene: TRBV28; abundance: few; d_gene: .; CDR3aa: CASSLSTLYEQYF; CDR3nt: TGTGCCAGCAGTTTATCCACTTTGTACGAGCAGTACTTC
j_gene: TRBJ1-1; v_gene: TRBV4-3; abundance: .; d_gene: .; CDR3aa: CASSQDRVGFDTEAFF; CDR3nt: TGCGCCAGCAGCCAAGATCGGGTGGGGTTCGACACTGAAGCTTTCTTT
j_gene: TRBJ2-7; v_gene: TRBV9; abundance: many; d_gene: .; CDR3aa: CASSASGEVSYEQYF; CDR3nt: TGTGCCAGCAGCGCCTCAGGAGAGGTATCGTACGAGCAGTACTTC
j_gene: TRBJ2-1; v_gene: TRBV28; abundance: .; d_gene: .; CDR3aa: CASSRAGYYNEQFF; CDR3nt: TGTGCCAGCAGTCGGGCGGGCTACTACAATGAGCAGTTCTTC
j_gene: TRBJ1-2; v_gene: TRBV2; abundance: many; d_gene: .; CDR3aa: CASSDPYYGYTF; CDR3nt: TGTGCCAGCAGTGACCCATATTACGGCTACACCTTC
j_gene: TRBJ2-7; v_gene: TRBV7-2; abundance: few; d_gene: TRBD2; CDR3aa: CATGLAGGSEQYF; CDR3nt: TGTGCTACCGGACTAGCGGGAGGGAGCGAGCAGTACTTC